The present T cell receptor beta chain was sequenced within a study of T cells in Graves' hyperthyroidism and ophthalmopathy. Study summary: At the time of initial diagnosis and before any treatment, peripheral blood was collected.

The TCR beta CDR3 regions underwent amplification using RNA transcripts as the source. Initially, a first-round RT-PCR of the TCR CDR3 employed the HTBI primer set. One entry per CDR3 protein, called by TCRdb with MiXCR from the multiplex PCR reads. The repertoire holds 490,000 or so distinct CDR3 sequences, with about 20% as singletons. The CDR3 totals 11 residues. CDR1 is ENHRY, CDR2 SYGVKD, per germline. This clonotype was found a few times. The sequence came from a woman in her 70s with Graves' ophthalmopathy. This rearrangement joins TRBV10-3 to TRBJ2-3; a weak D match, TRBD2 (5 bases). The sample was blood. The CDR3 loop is CSSSQTDTQYF. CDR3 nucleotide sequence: TGTTCTAGCTCCCAGACAGATACGCAGTATTTT.